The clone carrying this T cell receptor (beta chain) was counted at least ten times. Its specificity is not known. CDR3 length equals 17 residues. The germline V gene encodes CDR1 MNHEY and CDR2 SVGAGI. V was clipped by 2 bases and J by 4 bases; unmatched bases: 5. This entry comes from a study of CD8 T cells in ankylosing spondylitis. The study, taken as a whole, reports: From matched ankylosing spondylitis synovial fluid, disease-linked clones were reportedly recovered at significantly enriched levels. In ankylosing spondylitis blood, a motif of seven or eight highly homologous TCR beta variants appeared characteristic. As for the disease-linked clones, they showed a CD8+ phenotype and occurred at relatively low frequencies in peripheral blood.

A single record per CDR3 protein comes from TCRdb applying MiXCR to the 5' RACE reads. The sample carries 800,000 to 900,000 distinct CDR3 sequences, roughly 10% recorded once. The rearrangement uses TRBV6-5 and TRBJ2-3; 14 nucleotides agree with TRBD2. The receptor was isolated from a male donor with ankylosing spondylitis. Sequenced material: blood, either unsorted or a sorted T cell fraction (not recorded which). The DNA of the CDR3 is TGTGCCAGCAGTTACAGCGGACTAGCGGGGGGTCCAGATACGCAGTATTTT. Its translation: CASSYSGLAGGPDTQYF.